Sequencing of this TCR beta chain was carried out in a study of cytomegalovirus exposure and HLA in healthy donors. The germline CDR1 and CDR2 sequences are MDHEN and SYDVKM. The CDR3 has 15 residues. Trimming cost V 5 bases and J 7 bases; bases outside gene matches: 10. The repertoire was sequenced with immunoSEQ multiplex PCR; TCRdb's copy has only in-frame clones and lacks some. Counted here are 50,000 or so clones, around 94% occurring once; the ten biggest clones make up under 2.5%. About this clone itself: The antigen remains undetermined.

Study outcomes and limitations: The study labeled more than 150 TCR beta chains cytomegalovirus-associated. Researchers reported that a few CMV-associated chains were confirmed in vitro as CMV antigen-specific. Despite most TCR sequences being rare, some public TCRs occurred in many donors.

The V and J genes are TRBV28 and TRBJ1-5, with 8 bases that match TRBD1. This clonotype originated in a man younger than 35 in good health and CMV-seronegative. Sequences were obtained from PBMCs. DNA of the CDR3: TGTGCCAGCAGTCTCATTGGACAGGGTCACCAGCCCCAGCATTTT. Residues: CASSLIGQGHQPQHF.